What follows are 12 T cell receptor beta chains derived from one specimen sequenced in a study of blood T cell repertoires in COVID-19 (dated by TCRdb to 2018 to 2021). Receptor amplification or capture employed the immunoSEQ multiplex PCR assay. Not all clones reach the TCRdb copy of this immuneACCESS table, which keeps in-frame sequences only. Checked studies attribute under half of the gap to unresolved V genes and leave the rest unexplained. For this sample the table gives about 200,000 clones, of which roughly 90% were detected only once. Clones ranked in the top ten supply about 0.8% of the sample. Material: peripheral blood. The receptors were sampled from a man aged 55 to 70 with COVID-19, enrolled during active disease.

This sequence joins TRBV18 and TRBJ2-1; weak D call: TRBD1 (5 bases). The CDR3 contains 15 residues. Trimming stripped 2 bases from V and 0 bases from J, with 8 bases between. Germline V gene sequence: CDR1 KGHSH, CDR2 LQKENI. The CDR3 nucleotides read TGTGCCAGCTCACCAGCAGGGATCTCCTACAATGAGCAGTTCTTC. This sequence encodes CASSPAGISYNEQFF.

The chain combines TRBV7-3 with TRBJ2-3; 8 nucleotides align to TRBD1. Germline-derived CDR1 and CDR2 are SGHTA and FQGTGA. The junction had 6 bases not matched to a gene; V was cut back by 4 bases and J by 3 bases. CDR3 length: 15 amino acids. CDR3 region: CASSYGQGSTDTQYF. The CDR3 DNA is TGTGCCAGCAGCTACGGACAGGGAAGTACAGATACGCAGTATTTT.

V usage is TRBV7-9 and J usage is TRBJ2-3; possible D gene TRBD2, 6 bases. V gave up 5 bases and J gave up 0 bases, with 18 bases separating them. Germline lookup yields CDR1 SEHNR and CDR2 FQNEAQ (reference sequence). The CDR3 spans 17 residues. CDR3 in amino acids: CASSRGQAGTSTDTQYF. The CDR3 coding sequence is TGTGCCAGCAGCCGGGGCCAAGCGGGTACTAGCACAGATACGCAGTATTTT.

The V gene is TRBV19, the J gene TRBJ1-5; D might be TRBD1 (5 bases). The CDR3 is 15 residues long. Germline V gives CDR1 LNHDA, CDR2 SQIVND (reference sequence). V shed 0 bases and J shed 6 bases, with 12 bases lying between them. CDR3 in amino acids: CASSIEGRGGQPQHF. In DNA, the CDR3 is TGTGCCAGTAGTATAGAGGGTAGGGGAGGTCAGCCCCAGCATTTT.

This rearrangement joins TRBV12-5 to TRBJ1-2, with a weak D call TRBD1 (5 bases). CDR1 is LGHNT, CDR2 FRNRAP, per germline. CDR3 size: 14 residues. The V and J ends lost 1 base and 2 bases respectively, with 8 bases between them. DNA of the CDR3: TGTGCTAGTGGTTTGGACAGGACAAACTATGGCTACACCTTC. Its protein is CASGLDRTNYGYTF.

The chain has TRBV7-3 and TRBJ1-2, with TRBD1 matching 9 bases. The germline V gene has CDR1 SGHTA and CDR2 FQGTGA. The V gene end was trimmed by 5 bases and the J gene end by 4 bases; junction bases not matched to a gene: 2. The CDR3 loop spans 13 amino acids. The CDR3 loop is CASSVTGGYGYTF. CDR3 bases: TGTGCCAGCAGCGTGACAGGGGGCTATGGCTACACCTTC. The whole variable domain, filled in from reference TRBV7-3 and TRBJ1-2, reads GAGVSQTPSNKVTEKGKYVELRCDPISGHTALYWYRQSLGQGPEFLIYFQGTGAADDSGLPNDRFFAVRPEGSVSTLKIQRTERGDSAVYLCASSVTGGYGYTFGSGTRLTVV.

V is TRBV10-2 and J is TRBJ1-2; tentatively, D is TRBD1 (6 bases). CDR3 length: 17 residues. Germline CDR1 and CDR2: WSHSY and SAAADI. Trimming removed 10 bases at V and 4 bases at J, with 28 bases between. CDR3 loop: CATLGGAHSPSGYGYTF. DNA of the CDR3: TGCGCCACCCTGGGGGGGGCCCATTCCCCCTCTGGCTATGGCTACACCTTC.

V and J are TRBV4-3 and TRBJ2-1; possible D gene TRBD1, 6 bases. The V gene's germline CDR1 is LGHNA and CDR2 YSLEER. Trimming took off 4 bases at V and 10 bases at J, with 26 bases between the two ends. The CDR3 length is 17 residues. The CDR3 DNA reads TGCGCCAGCAGCCTCTCGGATGGGGACCACAGGGCAAGGGAGCAGTTCTTC. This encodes CASSLSDGDHRAREQFF.

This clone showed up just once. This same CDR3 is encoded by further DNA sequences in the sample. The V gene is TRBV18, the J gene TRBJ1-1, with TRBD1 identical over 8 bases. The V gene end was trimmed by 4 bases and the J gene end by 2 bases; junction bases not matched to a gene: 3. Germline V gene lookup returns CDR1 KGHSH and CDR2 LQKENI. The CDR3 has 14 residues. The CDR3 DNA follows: TGTGCCAGCTCACGGGACAGGAAAAACACTGAAGCTTTCTTT. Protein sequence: CASSRDRKNTEAFF. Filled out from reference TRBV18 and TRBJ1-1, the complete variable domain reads NAGVMQNPRHLVRRRGQEARLRCSPMKGHSHVYWYRQLPEEGLKFMVYLQKENIIDESGMPKERFSAEFPKEGPSILRIQQVVRGDSAAYFCASSRDRKNTEAFFGQGTRLTVV.

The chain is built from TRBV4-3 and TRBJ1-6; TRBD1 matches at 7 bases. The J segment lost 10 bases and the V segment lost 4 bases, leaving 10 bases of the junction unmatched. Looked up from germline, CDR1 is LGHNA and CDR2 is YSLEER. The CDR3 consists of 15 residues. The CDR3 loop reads CASSRLTGVGSPLHF. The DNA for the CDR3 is TGCGCCAGCAGCCGCCTCACAGGGGTGGGCTCACCCCTCCACTTT.

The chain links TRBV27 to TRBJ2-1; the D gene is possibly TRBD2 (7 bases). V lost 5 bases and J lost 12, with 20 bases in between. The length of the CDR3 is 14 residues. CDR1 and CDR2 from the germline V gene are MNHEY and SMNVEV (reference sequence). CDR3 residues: CASSTTPGGSRQFF. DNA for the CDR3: TGTGCCAGCAGTACGACTCCGGGGGGCAGTAGGCAGTTCTTC.

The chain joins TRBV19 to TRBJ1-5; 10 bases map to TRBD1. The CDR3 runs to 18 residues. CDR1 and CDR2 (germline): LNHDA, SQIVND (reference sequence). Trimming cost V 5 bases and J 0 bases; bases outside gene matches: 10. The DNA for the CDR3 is TGTGCCAGTAGTGCCACCGGGACAGGGGCCGATAGCAATCAGCCCCAGCATTTT. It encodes CASSATGTGADSNQPQHF. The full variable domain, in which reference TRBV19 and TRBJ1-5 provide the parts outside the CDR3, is DGGITQSPKYLFRKEGQNVTLSCEQNLNHDAMYWYRQDPGQGLRLIYYSQIVNDFQKGDIAEGYSVSREKKESFPLTVTSAQKNPTAFYLCASSATGTGADSNQPQHFGDGTRLSIL.